The 14 T cell receptor beta chains presented below share a single source sample, sequenced in a study of blood T cells in healthy people across ages. Then a second PCR, running roughly 7 to 11 cycles, was carried out with a sample-barcoded 5' primer and a J-beta primer mix. Each CDR3 protein gets one entry after TCRdb re-called the 5' RACE reads with MiXCR. In the table there are over 950,000 distinct CDR3 sequences, just over 50% of which are singletons. Sequencing was performed on blood. These receptors were collected from a woman aged 55-69 years in good health.

This chain uses TRBV4-3 with TRBJ2-3; D call uncertain. The length of the CDR3 is 15 residues. Trimming removed 0 bases from V and 4 bases from J, with 11 bases in between. Germline V gene data show CDR1 as LGHNA and CDR2 as YSLEER. The CDR3: CASSQEGIDADTQYF. The CDR3 DNA reads as TGCGCCAGCAGCCAAGAGGGGATCGACGCAGATACGCAGTATTTT.

The rearrangement joins TRBV6-4 to TRBJ2-2; 7 bases are a match to TRBD1. Germline values: CDR1 MRHNA, CDR2 SNTAGT. The CDR3 consists of 15 residues. Trimming removed 4 bases from V and 4 bases from J; junction bases left unmatched: 6. The CDR3 is CASSVEAGGTGELFF. The CDR3 DNA follows: TGTGCCAGCAGTGTCGAAGCAGGGGGCACCGGGGAGCTGTTTTTT.

The CDR3 DNA follows: TGTGCCAGCAGTTTGGGGCCAGGGAAAGAGACCCAGTACTTC. Amino acid sequence: CASSLGPGKETQYF. The chain links TRBV12-3 or TRBV12-4 to TRBJ2-5; D is perhaps TRBD1 (5 bases). Trimming cost V 3 bases and J 3 bases, with 11 bases left between them. There are 14 residues in the CDR3.

A word on this clonotype: Germline is not matched at one junction end, which may reflect a read error. V is TRBV27 and J is TRBJ1-1; a possible D gene is TRBD1 (6 bases). The CDR3 covers 16 residues. CDR1 is MNHEY and CDR2 is SMNVEV in the germline V gene (reference sequence). The CDR3 DNA sequence: TGCGCCAGCAGCCCGAGCGCAGGGGATGGGAACACTGAAGCTTTCTTT. As protein: CASSPSAGDGNTEAFF.

The J gene is TRBJ2-1, the V gene TRBV15; tentative D call: TRBD1 (6 bases). The length of the CDR3 is 17 residues. The V end lost 1 base, the J end lost 1 base, and 14 bases lay between the germline ends. Germline CDR1 is LNHNV and CDR2 is YYDKDF (reference sequence). As DNA, the CDR3 is TGTGCCACCAGCAGAGTTTCTGGGGGCGCTTCCTACAATGAGCAGTTCTTC. The encoded protein is CATSRVSGGASYNEQFF.

This chain connects TRBV5-1 to TRBJ2-3; 8 nucleotides match TRBD2. The CDR3 extends over 19 amino acids. V shed 4 bases, J shed 6 bases, and the junction held 22 bases outside the gene matches. Per germline, CDR1 SGHRS and CDR2 YFSETQ. The CDR3 region is CASSPPTTGGPNGVDTQYF. DNA of the CDR3: TGCGCCAGCAGCCCCCCGACCACGGGAGGGCCCAACGGCGTGGATACGCAGTATTTT.

This clonotype has a single count. V and J are TRBV7-2 and TRBJ1-2; 8 nucleotides match TRBD1. Germline assignment: CDR1 SGHTA and CDR2 FQGNSA. The CDR3 runs 12 residues. With 3 bases clipped from V and 10 bases from J, the junction kept 4 bases outside the gene matches. The CDR3 bases are TGTGCCAGCAGCTTCGGACAGGGTCCCTACACCTTC. This encodes CASSFGQGPYTF.

This clonotype was recorded a few times. This sequence joins TRBV7-2 and TRBJ2-7; D is unclear. Between the trimmed V and J ends, which lost 7 bases and 2 bases, there was a span of 15 bases. CDR3 length: 14 residues. CDR1 is SGHTA, CDR2 FQGNSA, per germline. The CDR3 nucleotides read TGTGCCAGCACCATTCCGGCTAGGCCCTACGAGCAGTACTTC. Encoded protein: CASTIPARPYEQYF.

This clonotype was detected only once. The chain carries TRBV12-3 or TRBV12-4 and TRBJ2-1; 9 bases line up with TRBD1. Gene TRBJ2-7 matches the end of the DNA better, so the J call may be wrong. The CDR3 spans 14 residues. CDR3 amino acids: CASSSTGGLREQYF. CDR3 in DNA: TGTGCCAGCAGCTCGACAGGGGGTTTGAGGGAGCAGTACTTC.

The sample holds a few counts of this clonotype. The chain recombines TRBV2 with TRBJ2-3, with a weak D call TRBD2 (6 bases). This CDR3 has 14 amino acids. Trimming took off 3 bases at V and 8 bases at J, with 15 bases between the two ends. Germline V lookup: CDR1 SNHLY, CDR2 FYNNEI. The CDR3 nucleotides read TGTGCCAGCAGTGAGGGCAGGGAAGCGGGTACGCAGTATTTT. Protein product: CASSEGREAGTQYF.

V is TRBV6-2 or TRBV6-3 and J is TRBJ2-5; 8 nucleotides agree with TRBD2. This CDR3 is built from 18 residues. J lost 2 bases, V lost 0 bases, and 11 bases had no gene match. Germline assignment: CDR1 MNHEY and CDR2 SVGEGT. Here the CDR3 DNA reads TGTGCCAGCAGTTACTCGAGGTCGGCTAGCGGGTTGCAAGAGACCCAGTACTTC. Residues: CASSYSRSASGLQETQYF.

The chain joins TRBV28 to TRBJ2-7; no clear D. The J call may not be correct, given that the DNA end is closer to TRBJ2-1. Germline V gene data show CDR1 as MDHEN and CDR2 as SYDVKM. CDR3 length: 13 residues. CDR3 DNA: TGTGCCAGCAGTTTATTCGTCCTCAATGAGCAGTTCTTC. The encoded protein is CASSLFVLNEQFF.

The J gene is TRBJ2-2, the V gene TRBV7-2; 9 bases are shared with TRBD2. The CDR3 loop spans 16 amino acids. Germline V CDR1 and CDR2: SGHTA, FQGNSA. Trimming removed 5 bases from V and 6 bases from J; junction bases left unmatched: 10. The CDR3 is CASSPVSGSAAGELFF. Written as DNA, the CDR3 is TGTGCCAGCAGCCCGGTTAGCGGGAGTGCCGCCGGGGAGCTGTTTTTT.

This chain joins TRBV21-1 and TRBJ1-2; the D segment call TRBD1 is taken from the table without a DNA check. TRBV21-1 is a pseudogene locus. This CDR3 is built from 16 residues. CDR3 in DNA: TGTGCCAGCACCCACCTGGACAGGGGGGTTGGCTATGGCTACACCTTC. It specifies CASTHLDRGVGYGYTF.